Listed here is a single T cell receptor beta chain. The sample belongs to a study of T cell changes during pregnancy in multiple sclerosis. Produced via immunoSEQ multiplex PCR; TCRdb's table is partial and in-frame only. Seen here are 95,000 to 100,000 clones, 91% observed once, and the top ten hold around 3.1%. The source of this sequence is a female donor with multiple sclerosis, enrolled in a pregnancy study. The source material was peripheral blood, sampled in the second trimester of pregnancy.

The CDR3 is CASGQTGTQGNTIYF. The CDR3 DNA reads as TGCGCCAGCGGTCAGACCGGGACACAAGGAAACACCATATATTTT. The chain recombines TRBV4-1 with TRBJ1-3, with D perhaps matching TRBD1 (6 bases). Trimming removed 8 bases at V and 4 bases at J, with 18 bases between. Per germline, CDR1 MGHRA and CDR2 YSYEKL. This CDR3 is built from 15 residues.